Shown below are 31 T cell receptor beta chains from a single sample sequenced in a study of shared clonotypes between healthy human individuals. Generated by immunoSEQ multiplex PCR, the TCRdb table keeps only in-frame clones and is missing some. Here the sample spans approximately 320,000 clones, approximately 79% being singletons. Sequencing was performed on memory CD4+ T cells sorted from blood. Noted subset: CD45RA-negative fraction. These receptors all stem from a man younger than 45 in good health.

This sequence joins TRBV5-4 and TRBJ2-2; D uncertain. There are 14 residues in the CDR3. V shed 3 bases and J shed 4 bases, with 10 bases lying between them. Per germline, CDR1 SGHNT and CDR2 YYREEE (reference sequence). The DNA of the CDR3 is TGTGCCAGCAGCTCAAGGAGTATCACCGGGGAGCTGTTTTTT. As protein: CASSSRSITGELFF. The full variable domain, rest sourced from reference TRBV5-4 and TRBJ2-2, is ETGVTQSPTHLIKTRGQQVTLRCSSQSGHNTVSWYQQALGQGPQFIFQYYREEENGRGNFPPRFSGLQFPNYSSELNVNALELDDSALYLCASSSRSITGELFFGEGSRLTVL.

Points on this clone: At the DNA level, this CDR3 is encoded by other sequences in the same sample as well. The rearrangement joins TRBV19 to TRBJ1-5; 7 bases map to TRBD1. V gave up 6 bases and J gave up 5 bases; unmatched junction bases: 4. From germline, CDR1 is LNHDA and CDR2 SQIVND (reference sequence). This CDR3 spans 13 amino acids. For the CDR3, the DNA is TGTGCCAGTAGCCCTGACAGGGATCAGCCCCAGCATTTT. Its translation: CASSPDRDQPQHF.

In DNA form, the CDR3 reads TGTGCCAGCAGTGAAGGGCAGATTAATGAAAAACTGTTTTTT. It specifies CASSEGQINEKLFF. V gene TRBV25-1 combines with J gene TRBJ1-4; D ambiguous. CDR3 length: 14 residues. The germline V gene has CDR1 MGHDK and CDR2 SYGVNS. V was clipped by 2 bases and J by 4 bases, with 8 bases between them.

The J gene is TRBJ2-7, the V gene TRBV10-3; maybe TRBD1 (6 bases). CDR3 length: 14 amino acids. The V end lost 4 bases, the J end lost 3 bases, and 13 bases lay between the germline ends. The germline V gene encodes CDR1 ENHRY and CDR2 SYGVKD. CDR3 in amino acids: CAISVHRDNYEQYF. In DNA, the CDR3 is TGTGCCATCAGTGTCCACCGGGACAACTACGAGCAGTACTTC.

The chain is built from TRBV5-6 and TRBJ1-5, with a tentative D call TRBD1 (6 bases). V was trimmed by 3 bases and J by 0 bases, leaving 16 bases between them. This CDR3 has 17 residues. In germline, CDR1 is SGHDT, CDR2 YYEEEE. The CDR3 loop is CASSSLRGRHSNQPQHF. The CDR3 DNA sequence: TGTGCCAGCAGCTCACTTAGGGGGAGACATAGCAATCAGCCCCAGCATTTT.

The V gene is TRBV7-9, the J gene TRBJ1-1; 7 bases are shared with TRBD1. The CDR3 length is 15 residues. The V segment lost 6 bases and the J segment 0 bases; nucleotides outside the gene matches: 7. Germline loops: CDR1 SEHNR, CDR2 FQNEAQ (reference sequence). CDR3 DNA: TGTGCCAGCAGGGCTTACAGGGGATTGAACACTGAAGCTTTCTTT. Protein: CASRAYRGLNTEAFF.

This chain connects TRBV2 to TRBJ1-4; no clear D. V lost 8 bases to trimming and J lost 0 bases, with 7 bases between them. Germline CDR1 and CDR2: SNHLY and FYNNEI. The CDR3 sequence is 13 residues long. The chain's CDR3 is CASGPSTNEKLFF. The CDR3 bases are TGTGCCAGCGGTCCGTCAACTAATGAAAAACTGTTTTTT.

This rearrangement joins TRBV27 to TRBJ2-2, with 9 bases matching TRBD1. Germline V gene lookup returns CDR1 MNHEY and CDR2 SMNVEV (reference sequence). The J segment lost 7 bases and the V segment lost 4 bases, leaving 10 bases of the junction unmatched. The CDR3 consists of 16 residues. The CDR3 DNA follows: TGTGCCAGCAGTTGGACTCCGGGACAGGGTGACGGGGAGCTGTTTTTT. Its translation: CASSWTPGQGDGELFF.

This chain links TRBV30 with TRBJ2-5; 8 bases align to TRBD1. In germline, CDR1 is GTSNPN, CDR2 SVGIG (reference sequence). With 0 bases clipped from V and 9 bases from J, the junction kept 12 bases outside the gene matches. The CDR3 is 15 amino acids. CDR3 loop: CAWSVGQGSMGAQYF. DNA for the CDR3: TGTGCCTGGAGTGTAGGACAGGGCTCAATGGGGGCCCAGTACTTC.

The V call is TRBV28, the J call TRBJ1-2, with D maybe TRBD1 (5 bases). The length of the CDR3 is 12 residues. Germline V lookup: CDR1 MDHEN, CDR2 SYDVKM. Trimming left V 9 bases short and J 4 bases short, with 12 bases between. Written as DNA, the CDR3 is TGTGCCAGTCGGGACGGAATCTATGGCTACACCTTC. Its translation is CASRDGIYGYTF.

This chain links TRBV9 with TRBJ2-5, with D possibly being TRBD2 (5 bases). Per the germline V gene, CDR1 is SGDLS and CDR2 is YYNGEE. Trimming cost V 0 bases and J 8 bases, with 11 bases left between them. The CDR3 length is 13 residues. Written as DNA, the CDR3 is TGTGCCAGCAGCGTAGCGGAGGTGGGAACCCAGTACTTC. Amino acid sequence: CASSVAEVGTQYF.

In its sample, this clone was seen a few times. The chain combines TRBV5-4 with TRBJ2-5; unclear D gene. The CDR3 spans 16 residues. Per germline, CDR1 SGHNT and CDR2 YYREEE (reference sequence). The V gene lost 4 bases and the J gene lost 2 bases, with 18 bases spanning the gap. CDR3 loop: CASSPEFGRLQETQYF. In nucleotides, the CDR3 is TGTGCCAGCAGCCCTGAGTTTGGCAGGCTTCAAGAGACCCAGTACTTC.

CDR3 protein: CASSQYNEQFF. CDR3 nucleotides: TGTGCCAGCAGCCAATACAATGAGCAGTTCTTC. The chain joins TRBV11-2 to TRBJ2-1; D call uncertain. Per the germline V gene, CDR1 is SGHAT and CDR2 is FQNNGV. The CDR3 consists of 11 residues. Trimming removed 5 bases from V and 4 bases from J, with 3 bases in between.

V gene TRBV19 combines with J gene TRBJ1-5; D gene uncertain. Trimming took off 5 bases at V and 0 bases at J, with 5 bases between the two ends. CDR3 length equals 13 residues. CDR1 LNHDA and CDR2 SQIVND come from the germline V gene (reference sequence). CDR3 protein: CASSDYSNQPQHF. The CDR3 bases are TGTGCCAGTAGTGACTATAGCAATCAGCCCCAGCATTTT. Full variable domain (missing parts from reference TRBV19 and TRBJ1-5): DGGITQSPKYLFRKEGQNVTLSCEQNLNHDAMYWYRQDPGQGLRLIYYSQIVNDFQKGDIAEGYSVSREKKESFPLTVTSAQKNPTAFYLCASSDYSNQPQHFGDGTRLSIL.

V and J are TRBV2 and TRBJ2-7; D unclear. V gave up 1 base and J gave up 6 bases, with 13 bases separating them. There are 14 residues in the CDR3. The germline CDR1 and CDR2 sequences are SNHLY and FYNNEI. The CDR3 here is CASSEDSAIIEQYF. CDR3 nucleotide sequence: TGTGCCAGCAGTGAAGATAGTGCAATTATCGAGCAGTACTTC.

The gene calls are TRBV19 and TRBJ2-3, with 7 bases lining up with TRBD1. J was trimmed by 4 bases and V by 3 bases; bases with no gene match: 7. From germline, CDR1 is LNHDA and CDR2 SQIVND (reference sequence). CDR3 length equals 15 residues. The CDR3 spells CASSIQQGLADTQYF. For the CDR3, the DNA is TGTGCCAGTAGTATCCAACAGGGGCTCGCAGATACGCAGTATTTT.

The chain links TRBV6-1 to TRBJ2-3; D unresolved. Looked up from germline, CDR1 is MNHNS and CDR2 is SASEGT. Trimming cost V 2 bases and J 2 bases, with 5 bases left between them. The length of the CDR3 is 13 residues. CDR3 region: CASSELNTDTQYF. The CDR3 DNA reads TGTGCCAGCAGTGAACTAAACACAGATACGCAGTATTTT.

This clone was counted ten times or more. The chain combines TRBV28 with TRBJ1-1; 7 bases fit TRBD1. V trimming: 6 bases; J trimming: 1 base; junction bases outside the gene matches: 8. The germline gives CDR1 MDHEN, CDR2 SYDVKM. This CDR3 spans 15 amino acids. Here the CDR3 reads CASSPIGTENTEAFF. The CDR3, as DNA: TGTGCCAGCAGCCCGATAGGGACAGAGAACACTGAAGCTTTCTTT.

The V gene is TRBV11-3, the J gene TRBJ2-1, with D possibly called TRBD1 or TRBD2 (6 bases each). This CDR3 is 15 amino acids long. The V end lost 5 bases, the J end lost 5 bases, and 16 bases lay between the germline ends. The V gene's germline CDR1 is SGHNT and CDR2 YENEEA. CDR3: CASSRDSRGDNEQFF. The CDR3 bases are TGTGCCAGCAGCCGCGATTCGAGGGGGGACAATGAGCAGTTCTTC.

The rearrangement joins TRBV6-5 to TRBJ2-7, with a possible D match to TRBD1 (5 bases). The germline V and J ends were trimmed by 0 bases and 3 bases, with 15 bases remaining between them. The CDR3 has 16 residues. Germline V gene data show CDR1 as MNHEY and CDR2 as SVGAGI. The CDR3 here is CASSYSMFGRDYEQYF. The CDR3 DNA sequence: TGTGCCAGCAGTTACTCGATGTTTGGCAGGGACTACGAGCAGTACTTC.

The V and J genes are TRBV5-1 and TRBJ2-3; TRBD1 matches 12 bases. Germline V gives CDR1 SGHRS, CDR2 YFSETQ. The junction had 9 bases not matched to a gene; V was cut back by 0 bases and J by 4 bases. The CDR3 contains 18 residues. In DNA, the CDR3 is TGCGCCAGCAGCTTGGCCGGGTCGGGACAGGGGGCAGCAGATACGCAGTATTTT. Translating it yields CASSLAGSGQGAADTQYF. Combining the CDR3 with reference TRBV5-1 and TRBJ2-3 gives the whole variable domain KAGVTQTPRYLIKTRGQQVTLSCSPISGHRSVSWYQQTPGQGLQFLFEYFSETQRNKGNFPGRFSGRQFSNSRSEMNVSTLELGDSALYLCASSLAGSGQGAADTQYFGPGTRLTVL.

The chain's CDR3 is CASSLSLLGGEAFF. The CDR3 DNA is TGTGCCAGCAGCCTGTCCCTACTGGGGGGAGAAGCTTTCTTT. The chain uses TRBV28 and TRBJ1-1, with D maybe TRBD1 (5 bases). Germline V gene data show CDR1 as MDHEN and CDR2 as SYDVKM. V lost 6 bases and J 8 bases, leaving 19 bases between the germline ends. This CDR3 is 14 amino acids long.

This clone was found a few times. The gene calls are TRBV29-1 and TRBJ2-5; 8 bases map to TRBD1. CDR3 length: 12 residues. Germline loops: CDR1 SQVTM, CDR2 ANQGSEA. After removal of 5 bases from V and 4 bases from J, the junction contained 3 bases not matched to a gene. CDR3 nucleotide sequence: TGCAGCGTTAGACAGGGGCCAGAGACCCAGTACTTC. The encoded protein is CSVRQGPETQYF. Filled out from reference TRBV29-1 and TRBJ2-5, the complete variable domain reads SAVISQKPSRDICQRGTSLTIQCQVDSQVTMMFWYRQQPGQSLTLIATANQGSEATYESGFVIDKFPISRPNLTFSTLTVSNMSPEDSSIYLCSVRQGPETQYFGPGTRLLVL.

The gene calls are TRBV21-1 and TRBJ2-7. TRBV21-1 is termed a pseudogene. The CDR3 sequence is 14 residues long. CDR3 sequence reads: CASSKAGGSYEQYF. As DNA, the CDR3 is TGTGCCAGCAGCAAAGCGGGGGGCAGCTACGAGCAGTACTTC.

V and J are TRBV10-3 and TRBJ2-3; tentatively, D is TRBD2 (6 bases). Germline V gives CDR1 ENHRY, CDR2 SYGVKD. The CDR3 contains 15 residues. Trimming cost V 5 bases and J 0 bases, with 12 bases left between them. CDR3 loop: CAISSGGSSTDTQYF. The CDR3 DNA sequence: TGTGCCATCAGTTCTGGGGGGAGCAGCACAGATACGCAGTATTTT.

This sequence joins TRBV2 and TRBJ2-7; 10 bases are a match to TRBD1. This CDR3 region has 13 residues. V gave up 5 bases and J gave up 6 bases; unmatched junction bases: 4. Germline V gene lookup returns CDR1 SNHLY and CDR2 FYNNEI. CDR3 sequence reads: CASSRDRGGEQYF. CDR3 nucleotides: TGTGCCAGCAGTCGGGACAGGGGTGGCGAGCAGTACTTC.

This clone was seen a single time. The CDR3 loop is CAISESRVGDTQYF. The CDR3 DNA reads TGTGCCATCAGTGAGTCCAGGGTGGGAGATACGCAGTATTTT. This rearrangement joins TRBV10-3 to TRBJ2-3; D is possibly TRBD1 (5 bases). The V gene's germline CDR1 is ENHRY and CDR2 SYGVKD. This CDR3 has 14 amino acids. Trimming removed 0 bases from V and 5 bases from J, with 9 bases in between.

The chain recombines TRBV6-5 with TRBJ2-5, with 7 bases identical to TRBD1. Germline trimming cut 5 bases from V and 5 bases from J; bases unmatched to any gene: 5. Germline CDR1 MNHEY, CDR2 SVGAGI. This CDR3 region has 13 residues. CDR3 in amino acids: CASSRTGGETQYF. CDR3 DNA: TGTGCCAGCAGTCGGACAGGCGGTGAGACCCAGTACTTC.

The CDR3 nucleotides are TGCGCCAGCAGCTTGTCTGGAGGGGTTCTAGAGACCCAGTACTTC. This encodes CASSLSGGVLETQYF. V and J are TRBV5-1 and TRBJ2-5, with D maybe TRBD2 (6 bases). V lost 1 base and J 4 bases, leaving 14 bases between the germline ends. The CDR3 is 15 residues long. CDR1 SGHRS and CDR2 YFSETQ come from the germline V gene.

The V and J genes are TRBV2 and TRBJ2-7; D may be TRBD2 (6 bases). The CDR3 extends over 11 amino acids. In germline, CDR1 is SNHLY, CDR2 FYNNEI. With 6 bases removed from V and 4 bases from J, the gap between germline ends came to 7 bases. CDR3 nucleotide sequence: TGTGCCAGCAGACTAGCTTACGAGCAGTACTTC. It yields the protein CASRLAYEQYF.

The chain employs TRBV6-5 and TRBJ2-7, with D possibly matching TRBD1 (6 bases). With 0 bases removed from V and 3 bases from J, the gap between germline ends came to 12 bases. This CDR3 contains 15 residues. CDR1 MNHEY and CDR2 SVGAGI come from the germline V gene. The CDR3 sequence: CASSYSGAGNYEQYF. DNA of the CDR3: TGTGCCAGCAGTTACTCGGGGGCAGGGAACTACGAGCAGTACTTC.